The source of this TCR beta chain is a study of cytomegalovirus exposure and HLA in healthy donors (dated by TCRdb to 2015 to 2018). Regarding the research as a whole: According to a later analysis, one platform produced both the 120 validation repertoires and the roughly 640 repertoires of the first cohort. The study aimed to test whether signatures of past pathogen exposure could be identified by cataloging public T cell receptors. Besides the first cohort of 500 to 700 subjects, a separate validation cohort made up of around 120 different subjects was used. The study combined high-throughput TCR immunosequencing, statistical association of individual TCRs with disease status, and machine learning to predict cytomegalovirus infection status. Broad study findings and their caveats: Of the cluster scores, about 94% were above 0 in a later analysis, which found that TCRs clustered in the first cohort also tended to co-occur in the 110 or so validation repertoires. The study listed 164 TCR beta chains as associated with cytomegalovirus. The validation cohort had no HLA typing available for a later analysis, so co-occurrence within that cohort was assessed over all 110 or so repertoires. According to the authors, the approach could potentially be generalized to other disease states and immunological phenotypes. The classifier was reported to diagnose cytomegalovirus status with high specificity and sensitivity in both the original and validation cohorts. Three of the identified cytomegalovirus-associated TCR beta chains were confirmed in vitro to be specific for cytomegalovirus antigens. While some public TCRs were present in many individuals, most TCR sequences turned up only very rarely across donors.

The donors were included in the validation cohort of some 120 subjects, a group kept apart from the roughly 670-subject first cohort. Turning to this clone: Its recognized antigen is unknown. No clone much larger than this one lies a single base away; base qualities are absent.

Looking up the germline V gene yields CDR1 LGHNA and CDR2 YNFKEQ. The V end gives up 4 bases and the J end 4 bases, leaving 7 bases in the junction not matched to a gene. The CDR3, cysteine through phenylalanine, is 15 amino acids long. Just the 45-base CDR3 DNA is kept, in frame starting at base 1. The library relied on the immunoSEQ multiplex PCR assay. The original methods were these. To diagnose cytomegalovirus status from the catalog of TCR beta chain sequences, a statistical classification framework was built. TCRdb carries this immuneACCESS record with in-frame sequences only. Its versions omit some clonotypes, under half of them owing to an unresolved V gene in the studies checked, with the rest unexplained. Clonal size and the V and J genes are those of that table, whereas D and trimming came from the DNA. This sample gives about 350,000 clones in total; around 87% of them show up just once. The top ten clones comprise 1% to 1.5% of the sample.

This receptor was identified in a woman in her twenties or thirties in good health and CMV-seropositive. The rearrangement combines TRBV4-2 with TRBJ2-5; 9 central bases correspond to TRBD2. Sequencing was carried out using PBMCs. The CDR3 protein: CASSPGPGLAETQYF. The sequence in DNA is TGTGCCAGCAGCCCGGGGCCGGGACTAGCAGAGACCCAGTACTTC.